Following are 28 T cell receptor beta chains from one sample sequenced in a study of quantifying T cell responses using KT2 cells. Study-wide background: RNA was reverse transcribed with TCR alpha and beta constant-region primers.

A single-stranded UMI oligo with SP2 sequence was ligated to cDNA 3' ends. The first PCR ran 4 to 5 cycles with an equimolar RC1.1 and RC1.2 beta primer mix. TCRdb reanalysed the UMI-ligation and nested PCR reads using MiXCR and keeps one entry per CDR3 protein. The sample holds about 33,000 distinct CDR3 sequences; around 10% are singletons and the top ten take roughly 9%. Sequencing was done on a sample of PBMCs spiked with cells of the T cell clone KT2. The receptors derive from a human donor.

This clonotype was seen many times. The chain couples TRBV14 to TRBJ2-2, with 10 nucleotides matching TRBD2. V shed 4 bases and J 7 bases; nucleotides not matched to a gene: 3. Per germline, CDR1 SGHDN and CDR2 FVKESK. CDR3 length equals 14 residues. The CDR3 loop is CASSLGLARGELFF. As DNA, the CDR3 is TGTGCCAGCAGCCTGGGACTAGCGCGCGGGGAGCTGTTTTTT.

This clonotype was detected only a few times. V and J are TRBV2 and TRBJ2-7; D gene uncertain. V was clipped by 4 bases and J by 2 bases, with 6 bases between them. The CDR3 has 12 amino acids. Germline CDR1 reads SNHLY; CDR2 reads FYNNEI. The CDR3 here is CASSGRAYEQYF. The CDR3 coding sequence is TGTGCCAGCAGTGGACGGGCCTACGAGCAGTACTTC.

This clonotype has more than one count but fewer than ten. This chain links TRBV20-1 with TRBJ2-1; D assignment may be TRBD1 or TRBD2 (5 bases each). Germline V gives CDR1 DFQATT, CDR2 SNEGSKA (reference sequence). V shed 6 bases and J shed 1 base, with 7 bases lying between them. The CDR3 is 12 residues long. For the CDR3, the DNA is TGCAGTGCAGAGGGGTCCTACAATGAGCAGTTCTTC. This translates into CSAEGSYNEQFF.

A few counts support this clonotype. The chain couples TRBV7-8 to TRBJ2-1; D is unclear. Per germline, CDR1 SGHVS and CDR2 FQNEAQ. The CDR3 has 14 amino acids. V was clipped by 4 bases and J by 1 base, with 8 bases between them. The CDR3 DNA is TGTGCCAGCAGCTCTTTCCCATCCTACAATGAGCAGTTCTTC. Its translation is CASSSFPSYNEQFF.

The chain is built from TRBV5-1 and TRBJ2-3; TRBD1 agrees at 10 bases. V trimming: 0 bases; J trimming: 8 bases; junction bases outside the gene matches: 3. Germline CDR1 reads SGHRS; CDR2 reads YFSETQ. This CDR3 region has 14 residues. In DNA, the CDR3 is TGCGCCAGCAGCTTGGTGGGACAGGGGTTTACGCAGTATTTT. This translates into CASSLVGQGFTQYF.

This clonotype was seen ten or more times. The chain links TRBV11-2 to TRBJ2-3; no definite D call. The CDR3 length is 15 residues. The V gene lost 1 base and the J gene lost 0 bases, with 8 bases spanning the gap. CDR1 is SGHAT and CDR2 is FQNNGV in the germline V gene. In nucleotides, the CDR3 is TGTGCCAGCAGCTTAGCGGGTGCTAGCACAGATACGCAGTATTTT. Translation gives CASSLAGASTDTQYF.

This clonotype was seen only a few times. The rearrangement joins TRBV30 to TRBJ2-1; unclear D gene. The CDR3 runs to 11 residues. Germline CDR1 and CDR2: GTSNPN and SVGIG (reference sequence). The V gene lost 2 bases and the J gene lost 7 bases, with 6 bases spanning the gap. The CDR3 DNA reads TGTGCCTGGAGTATGTCGAATGAGCAGTTCTTC. Translated: CAWSMSNEQFF.

This clonotype occurred a few times. The chain recombines TRBV24-1 with TRBJ2-3; D not resolved. The CDR3 is made up of 13 amino acids. CDR1 and CDR2 (germline): KGHDR, SFDVKD. V was clipped by 4 bases and J by 2 bases, with 6 bases between them. In nucleotides, the CDR3 is TGTGCCACCAGTGACCCCCCCACAGATACGCAGTATTTT. Protein: CATSDPPTDTQYF.

This clonotype came up many times. This chain connects TRBV5-4 to TRBJ2-5; 12 bases are shared with TRBD2. The CDR3 runs to 15 residues. Trimming cost V 4 bases and J 5 bases; bases outside gene matches: 6. Germline values: CDR1 SGHNT, CDR2 YYREEE (reference sequence). DNA for the CDR3: TGTGCCAGCAGCGCCAGACTAGCGGGGGTGGAGACCCAGTACTTC. As protein: CASSARLAGVETQYF.

V is TRBV7-2 and J is TRBJ2-1; weak D call: TRBD2 (5 bases). Germline assignment: CDR1 SGHTA and CDR2 FQGNSA. The CDR3 is 14 residues long. V was pared by 0 bases and J by 9 bases, with 12 bases between. CDR3 loop: CASSLALRDGEQFF. The CDR3 DNA is TGTGCCAGCAGCTTAGCGCTGAGGGATGGTGAGCAGTTCTTC.

The genes are TRBV29-1 and TRBJ1-3, with D tentatively TRBD1 (6 bases). Germline CDR1 reads SQVTM; CDR2 reads ANQGSEA. The germline V and J ends were trimmed by 4 bases and 2 bases, with 9 bases remaining between them. The CDR3 is 13 amino acids. In nucleotides, the CDR3 is TGCAGCGTTGCGAGGGGGGCTGGAAACACCATATATTTT. Its translation is CSVARGAGNTIYF.

This clonotype appeared a few times. V usage is TRBV6-5 and J usage is TRBJ1-1; 9 bases fit TRBD1. Germline trimming cut 3 bases from V and 4 bases from J; bases unmatched to any gene: 6. This CDR3 contains 15 residues. Germline loops: CDR1 MNHEY, CDR2 SVGAGI. The DNA for the CDR3 is TGTGCCAGCAGTTATGGGACAGGGAGGTCCACTGAAGCTTTCTTT. This gives the protein CASSYGTGRSTEAFF.

At least ten counts were recorded for this clonotype. The chain joins TRBV20-1 to TRBJ1-1; D not certain. V lost 4 bases and J lost 0, with 9 bases in between. CDR1 DFQATT and CDR2 SNEGSKA come from the germline V gene (reference sequence). The CDR3 extends over 13 amino acids. Here the CDR3 reads CSANRDMNTEAFF. As DNA, the CDR3 is TGCAGTGCTAACCGAGACATGAACACTGAAGCTTTCTTT.

This clonotype has ten or more counts. The V call is TRBV12-3 or TRBV12-4, the J call TRBJ2-5; D may match TRBD1 or TRBD2 (5 bases each). This CDR3 region has 17 residues. Trimming removed 5 bases at V and 2 bases at J, with 21 bases between. CDR3 amino acids: CASSPPSGRDGQETQYF. The CDR3 nucleotides read TGTGCCAGCAGTCCCCCCTCCGGCAGGGACGGGCAAGAGACCCAGTACTTC.

This clonotype was seen repeatedly, ten times or more. The J gene is TRBJ2-3, the V gene TRBV20-1; D is uncertain. CDR1 is DFQATT and CDR2 is SNEGSKA in the germline V gene (reference sequence). The V end lost 7 bases, the J end lost 0 bases, and 17 bases lay between the germline ends. This CDR3 comprises 15 residues. In nucleotides, the CDR3 is TGCAGTGGGAATCGGGCGCCCCCTAGCACAGATACGCAGTATTTT. Protein product: CSGNRAPPSTDTQYF.

At least ten counts were recorded for this clonotype. The DNA of the CDR3 is TGTGCCAGCAGCTTAGAGGGCAGAAACACCGGGGAGCTGTTTTTT. This translates into CASSLEGRNTGELFF. V gene TRBV5-4 combines with J gene TRBJ2-2; D might be TRBD2 (5 bases). The CDR3 has 15 residues. V lost 2 bases to trimming and J lost 2 bases, with 10 bases between them. From germline, CDR1 is SGHNT and CDR2 YYREEE (reference sequence).

The chain joins TRBV7-8 to TRBJ2-1; no firm D call. The V end lost 3 bases, the J end lost 5 bases, and 8 bases lay between the germline ends. Germline values: CDR1 SGHVS, CDR2 FQNEAQ. The CDR3 runs to 13 residues. In DNA, the CDR3 is TGTGCCAGCAGCTTTGACCCTAACAATGAGCAGTTCTTC. It yields the protein CASSFDPNNEQFF.

This clonotype occurred many times. The chain carries TRBV6-5 and TRBJ1-2; a possible D gene is TRBD1 (6 bases). The CDR3 loop spans 14 amino acids. The V gene's germline CDR1 is MNHEY and CDR2 SVGAGI. V was shortened by 6 bases and J by 4 bases, with 15 bases between the two germline ends. CDR3 residues: CASRRGDSLYGYTF. CDR3 nucleotide sequence: TGTGCCAGCAGGAGGGGGGATTCACTCTATGGCTACACCTTC.

This clonotype was seen many times. V is TRBV2 and J is TRBJ1-2; tentative D call: TRBD1 (6 bases). The CDR3 totals 16 residues. V lost 8 bases to trimming and J lost 4 bases, with 23 bases between them. Germline V CDR1 and CDR2: SNHLY, FYNNEI. The CDR3 protein is CASYTPPQGYGYGYTF. For the CDR3, the DNA is TGTGCCAGCTACACCCCCCCACAGGGTTACGGCTATGGCTACACCTTC.

In its sample, this clonotype was seen a few times. The chain is built from TRBV10-3 and TRBJ2-3; the D gene could be TRBD1 or TRBD2 (5 bases each). Germline CDR1 ENHRY, CDR2 SYGVKD. This CDR3 is 16 amino acids long. V dropped 3 bases and J dropped 6 bases, with 19 bases sitting between them. CDR3 nucleotides: TGTGCCATCAGTGAAACGGTCAGGAGGAAGGGGGATACGCAGTATTTT. Translation gives CAISETVRRKGDTQYF.

This clonotype has just a few counts. This chain's CDR3 is CASRDDRNNQPQHF. The CDR3 DNA reads as TGTGCCAGCAGGGACGACAGGAACAATCAGCCCCAGCATTTT. The rearrangement uses TRBV12-3 or TRBV12-4 and TRBJ1-5, with a weak D call TRBD1 (6 bases). The CDR3 totals 14 residues. Trimming shortened V by 6 bases and J by 3 bases, and 12 bases separated the two germline ends.

This clonotype was seen repeatedly, ten times or more. The chain joins TRBV29-1 to TRBJ2-1; D is unresolved. The CDR3 runs to 15 residues. Germline CDR1 is SQVTM and CDR2 is ANQGSEA. Trimming pared 2 bases from V and 2 bases from J, leaving 13 bases between. CDR3 DNA: TGCAGCGTTGAATTTAAGGGCGTCGCCTACAATGAGCAGTTCTTC. It yields the protein CSVEFKGVAYNEQFF.

The sample holds a few counts of this clonotype. CDR3 in amino acids: CASSQDPGHTNTEAFF. CDR3 nucleotide sequence: TGTGCCAGCAGCCAAGATCCGGGTCACACCAACACTGAAGCTTTCTTT. The chain links TRBV14 to TRBJ1-1; D is unclear. V was trimmed by 0 bases and J by 2 bases, leaving 13 bases between them. CDR1 is SGHDN and CDR2 is FVKESK in the germline V gene. The CDR3 covers 16 residues.

The sample holds a few counts of this clonotype. V usage is TRBV6-5 and J usage is TRBJ2-2; the match to TRBD1 covers 9 bases. The junction had 14 bases not matched to a gene; V was cut back by 3 bases and J by 6 bases. The germline V gene encodes CDR1 MNHEY and CDR2 SVGAGI. The CDR3 length is 18 residues. In DNA form, the CDR3 reads TGTGCCAGCAGTTATCGGGGACAGGGCCACTCCCGGGCCGGGGAGCTGTTTTTT. Protein: CASSYRGQGHSRAGELFF.

This clonotype has a count of ten or more. The chain combines TRBV6-4 with TRBJ2-1, with TRBD2 identical over 10 bases. The length of the CDR3 is 15 residues. Germline CDR1 is MRHNA and CDR2 is SNTAGT. The V gene end was trimmed by 2 bases and the J gene end by 8 bases; junction bases not matched to a gene: 6. DNA of the CDR3: TGTGCCAGCAGTGACCGAGCGGGAGGGCCGGATGAGCAGTTCTTC. Protein product: CASSDRAGGPDEQFF.

The V and J genes are TRBV11-2 and TRBJ2-5; maybe TRBD1 (6 bases). The germline V gene has CDR1 SGHAT and CDR2 FQNNGV. The CDR3 runs to 16 residues. V was clipped by 6 bases and J by 6 bases, with 23 bases between them. The CDR3 bases are TGTGCCAGCAGGAGGGGAATAGACGGGCAGGGGAAGACCCAGTACTTC. Translation: CASRRGIDGQGKTQYF. The full variable domain, its missing parts supplied by reference TRBV11-2 and TRBJ2-5, is EAGVAQSPRYKIIEKRQSVAFWCNPISGHATLYWYQQILGQGPKLLIQFQNNGVVDDSQLPKDRFSAERLKGVDSTLKIQPAKLEDSAVYLCASRRGIDGQGKTQYFGPGTRLLVL.

The sample holds a few counts of this clonotype. The chain links TRBV27 to TRBJ2-7; 8 bases match TRBD2. From germline, CDR1 is MNHEY and CDR2 SMNVEV (reference sequence). The junction had 15 bases not matched to a gene; V was cut back by 5 bases and J by 3 bases. This CDR3 has 17 amino acids. The CDR3 here is CASSPPRLASNIYEQYF. The CDR3 nucleotides are TGTGCCAGCAGTCCGCCTCGACTAGCGTCAAACATCTACGAGCAGTACTTC.

This sequence joins TRBV7-9 and TRBJ2-3; D may correspond to TRBD1 or TRBD2 (5 bases each). Trimming left V 4 bases short and J 4 bases short, with 15 bases between. Germline CDR1 reads SEHNR; CDR2 reads FQNEAQ (reference sequence). The CDR3 consists of 15 residues. The CDR3 nucleotides are TGTGCCAGCAGCTCAAGGGGTGAGGGGTCAGATACGCAGTATTTT. Its protein product is CASSSRGEGSDTQYF.